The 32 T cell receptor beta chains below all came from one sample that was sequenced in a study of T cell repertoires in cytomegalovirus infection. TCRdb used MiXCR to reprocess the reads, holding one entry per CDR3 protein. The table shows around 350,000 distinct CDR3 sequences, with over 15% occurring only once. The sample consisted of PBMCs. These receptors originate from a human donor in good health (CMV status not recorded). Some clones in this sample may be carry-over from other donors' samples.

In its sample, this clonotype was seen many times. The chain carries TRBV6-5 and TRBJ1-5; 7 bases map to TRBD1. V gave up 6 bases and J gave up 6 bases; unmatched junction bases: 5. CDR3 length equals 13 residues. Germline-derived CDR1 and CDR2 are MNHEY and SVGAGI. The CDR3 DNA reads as TGTGCCAGCAGATCGACAGGGTCTCAGCCCCAGCATTTT. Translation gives CASRSTGSQPQHF.

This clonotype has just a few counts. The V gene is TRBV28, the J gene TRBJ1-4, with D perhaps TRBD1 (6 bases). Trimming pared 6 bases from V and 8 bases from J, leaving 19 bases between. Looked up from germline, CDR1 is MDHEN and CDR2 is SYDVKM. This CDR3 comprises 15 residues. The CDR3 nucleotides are TGTGCCAGCAGCTCATCAGGGGTGAGAGGAGAAAAACTGTTTTTT. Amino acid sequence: CASSSSGVRGEKLFF.

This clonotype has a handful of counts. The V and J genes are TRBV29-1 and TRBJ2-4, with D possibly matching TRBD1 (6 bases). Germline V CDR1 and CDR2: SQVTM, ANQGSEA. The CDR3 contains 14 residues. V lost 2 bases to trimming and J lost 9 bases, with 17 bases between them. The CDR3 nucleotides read TGCAGCGTTGAACGAGAAGGAGCCAGGGGCATTCAGTACTTC. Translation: CSVEREGARGIQYF.

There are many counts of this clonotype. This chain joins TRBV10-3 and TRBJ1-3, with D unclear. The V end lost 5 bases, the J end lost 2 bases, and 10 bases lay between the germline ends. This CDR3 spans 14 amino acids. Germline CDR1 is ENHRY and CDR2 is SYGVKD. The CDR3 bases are TGTGCCATCAGTCTAGAAGGTCCTGGAAACACCATATATTTT. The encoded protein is CAISLEGPGNTIYF.

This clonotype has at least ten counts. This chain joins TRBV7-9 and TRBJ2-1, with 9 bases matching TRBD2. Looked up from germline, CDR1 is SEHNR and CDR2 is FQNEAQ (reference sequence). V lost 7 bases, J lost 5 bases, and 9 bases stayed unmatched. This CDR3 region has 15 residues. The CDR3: CASTLILAGNNEQFF. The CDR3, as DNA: TGTGCCAGCACCCTAATCCTAGCGGGGAACAATGAGCAGTTCTTC. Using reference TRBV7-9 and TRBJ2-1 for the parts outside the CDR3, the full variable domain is DTGVSQNPRHKITKRGQNVTFRCDPISEHNRLYWYRQTLGQGPEFLTYFQNEAQLEKSRLLSDRFSAERPKGSFSTLEIQRTEQGDSAMYLCASTLILAGNNEQFFGPGTRLTVL.

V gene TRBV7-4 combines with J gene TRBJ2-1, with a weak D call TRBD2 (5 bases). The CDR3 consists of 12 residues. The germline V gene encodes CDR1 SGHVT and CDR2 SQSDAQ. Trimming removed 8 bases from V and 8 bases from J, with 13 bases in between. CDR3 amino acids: CASQLILDEQFF. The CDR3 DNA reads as TGTGCCAGCCAGCTTATACTAGATGAGCAGTTCTTC.

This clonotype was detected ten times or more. CDR3 loop: CAIETGNTGELFF. The DNA of the CDR3 is TGTGCCATCGAGACAGGGAACACCGGGGAGCTGTTTTTT. The V call is TRBV6-2 or TRBV6-3, the J call TRBJ2-2, with a tentative D call TRBD1 (6 bases). Germline V gene sequence: CDR1 MNHEY, CDR2 SVGEGT. The ends were cut back, 10 bases at V and 1 base at J, with 10 bases in the middle. The CDR3 extends over 13 amino acids.

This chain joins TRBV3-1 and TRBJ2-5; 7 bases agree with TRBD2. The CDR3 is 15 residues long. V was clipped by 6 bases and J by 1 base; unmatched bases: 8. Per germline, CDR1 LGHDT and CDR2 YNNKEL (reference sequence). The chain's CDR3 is CASSPRRGSQETQYF. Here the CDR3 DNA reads TGTGCCAGCAGTCCTAGGCGGGGGAGCCAAGAGACCCAGTACTTC.

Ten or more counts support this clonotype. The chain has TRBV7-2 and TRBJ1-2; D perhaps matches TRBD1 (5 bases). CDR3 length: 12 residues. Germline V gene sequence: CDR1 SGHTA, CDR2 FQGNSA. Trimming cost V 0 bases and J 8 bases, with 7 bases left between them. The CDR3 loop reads CASSLARVGYTF. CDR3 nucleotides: TGTGCCAGCAGCTTAGCCAGGGTGGGCTACACCTTC.

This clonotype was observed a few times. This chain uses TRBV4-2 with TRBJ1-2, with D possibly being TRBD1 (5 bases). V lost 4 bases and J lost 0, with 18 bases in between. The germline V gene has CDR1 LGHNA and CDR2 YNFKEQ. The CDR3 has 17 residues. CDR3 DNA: TGTGCCAGCAGCCCCATCTTGCGAGGGACCTCTAACTATGGCTACACCTTC. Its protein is CASSPILRGTSNYGYTF.

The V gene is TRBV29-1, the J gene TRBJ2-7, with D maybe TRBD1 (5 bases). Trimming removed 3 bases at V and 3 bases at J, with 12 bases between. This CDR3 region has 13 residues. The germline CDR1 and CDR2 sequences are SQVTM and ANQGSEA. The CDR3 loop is CSVELSGYYEQYF. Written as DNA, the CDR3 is TGCAGCGTTGAGTTATCAGGGTACTACGAGCAGTACTTC.

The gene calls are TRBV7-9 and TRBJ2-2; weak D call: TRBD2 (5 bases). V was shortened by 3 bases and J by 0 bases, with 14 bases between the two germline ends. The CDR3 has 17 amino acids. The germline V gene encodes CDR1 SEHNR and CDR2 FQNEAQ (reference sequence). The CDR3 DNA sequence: TGTGCCAGCAGCTTCGGTGGCGGGCTTGCGAACACCGGGGAGCTGTTTTTT. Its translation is CASSFGGGLANTGELFF.

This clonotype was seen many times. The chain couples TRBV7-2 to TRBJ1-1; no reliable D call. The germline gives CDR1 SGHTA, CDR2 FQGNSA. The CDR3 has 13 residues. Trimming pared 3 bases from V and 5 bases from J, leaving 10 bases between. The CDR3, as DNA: TGTGCCAGCAGCTTCGCTGCAGAGACTGAAGCTTTCTTT. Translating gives CASSFAAETEAFF.

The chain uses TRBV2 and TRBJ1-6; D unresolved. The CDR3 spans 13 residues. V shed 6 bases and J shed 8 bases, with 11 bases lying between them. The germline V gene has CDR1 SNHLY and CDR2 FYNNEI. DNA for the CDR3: TGTGCCAGCAGCCTCGAGTTTGATTCACCCCTCCACTTT. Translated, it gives CASSLEFDSPLHF.

CDR3: CASSPPGRGHTIYF. The CDR3 DNA is TGTGCCAGCTCACCACCGGGCAGGGGACACACCATATATTTT. The J gene is TRBJ1-3, the V gene TRBV18, with a weak D call TRBD1 (6 bases). The CDR3 has 14 residues. Deletions cut 0 bases from V and 8 bases from J, with 11 bases between. The germline V gene encodes CDR1 KGHSH and CDR2 LQKENI.

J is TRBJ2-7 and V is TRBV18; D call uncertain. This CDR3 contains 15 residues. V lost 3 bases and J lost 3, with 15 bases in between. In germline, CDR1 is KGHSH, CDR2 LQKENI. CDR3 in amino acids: CASSPGLGRVYEQYF. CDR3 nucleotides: TGTGCCAGCTCACCCGGCTTGGGCAGAGTCTACGAGCAGTACTTC.

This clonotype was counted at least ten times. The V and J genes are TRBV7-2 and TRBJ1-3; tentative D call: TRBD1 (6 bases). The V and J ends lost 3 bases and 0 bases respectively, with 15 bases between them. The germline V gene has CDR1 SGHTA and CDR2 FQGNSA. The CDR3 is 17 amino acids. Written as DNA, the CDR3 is TGTGCCAGCAGCTTCTACTTCGGACAGATCTCTGGAAACACCATATATTTT. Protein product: CASSFYFGQISGNTIYF.

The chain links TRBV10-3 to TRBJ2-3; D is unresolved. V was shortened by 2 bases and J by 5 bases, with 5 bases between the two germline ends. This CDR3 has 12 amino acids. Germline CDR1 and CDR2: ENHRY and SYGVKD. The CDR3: CAISEGVDTQYF. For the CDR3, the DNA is TGTGCCATCAGTGAGGGGGTAGATACGCAGTATTTT.

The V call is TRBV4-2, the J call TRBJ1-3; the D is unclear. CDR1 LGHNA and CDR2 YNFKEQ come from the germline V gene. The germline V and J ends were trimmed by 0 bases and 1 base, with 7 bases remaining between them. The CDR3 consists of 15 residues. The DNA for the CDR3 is TGTGCCAGCAGCCAAGAAGTCAGGTCTGGAAACACCATATATTTT. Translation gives CASSQEVRSGNTIYF.

The CDR3: CASSLVYPRAPLHF. DNA of the CDR3: TGTGCCAGCAGCTTAGTTTACCCACGAGCCCCCCTCCACTTT. This chain joins TRBV11-2 and TRBJ1-6; D unresolved. Germline CDR1 SGHAT, CDR2 FQNNGV. The length of the CDR3 is 14 residues. With 1 base removed from V and 13 bases from J, the gap between germline ends came to 14 bases.

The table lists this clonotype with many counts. This chain's CDR3 is CASSTANTEAFF. The DNA for the CDR3 is TGTGCCAGCAGTACAGCGAACACTGAAGCTTTCTTT. The gene calls are TRBV27 and TRBJ1-1; D ambiguous. The CDR3 loop spans 12 amino acids. V lost 5 bases and J 1 base, leaving 5 bases between the germline ends. Per the germline V gene, CDR1 is MNHEY and CDR2 is SMNVEV (reference sequence).

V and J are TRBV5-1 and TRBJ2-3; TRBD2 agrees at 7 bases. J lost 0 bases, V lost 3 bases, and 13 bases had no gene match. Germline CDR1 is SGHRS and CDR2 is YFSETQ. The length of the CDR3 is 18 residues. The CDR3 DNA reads TGCGCCAGCAGCTGGTTGGATGGACTAGACGGTAGCACAGATACGCAGTATTTT. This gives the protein CASSWLDGLDGSTDTQYF.

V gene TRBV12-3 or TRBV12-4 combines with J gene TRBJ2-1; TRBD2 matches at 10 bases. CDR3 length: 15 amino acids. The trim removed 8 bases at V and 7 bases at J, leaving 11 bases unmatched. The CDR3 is CASGIRRAGGNEQFF. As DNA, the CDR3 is TGTGCCAGCGGCATACGCAGAGCGGGGGGGAATGAGCAGTTCTTC.

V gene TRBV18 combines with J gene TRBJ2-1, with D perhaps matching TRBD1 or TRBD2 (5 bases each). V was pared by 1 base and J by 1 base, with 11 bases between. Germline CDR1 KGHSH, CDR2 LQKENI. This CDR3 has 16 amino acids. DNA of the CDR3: TGTGCCAGCTCACCACAGACGGGACGGTCCTACAATGAGCAGTTCTTC. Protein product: CASSPQTGRSYNEQFF. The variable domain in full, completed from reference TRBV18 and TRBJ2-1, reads NAGVMQNPRHLVRRRGQEARLRCSPMKGHSHVYWYRQLPEEGLKFMVYLQKENIIDESGMPKERFSAEFPKEGPSILRIQQVVRGDSAAYFCASSPQTGRSYNEQFFGPGTRLTVL.

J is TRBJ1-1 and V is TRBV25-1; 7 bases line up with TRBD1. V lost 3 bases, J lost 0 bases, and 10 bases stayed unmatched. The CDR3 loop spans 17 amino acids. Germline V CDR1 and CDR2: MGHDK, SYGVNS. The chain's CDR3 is CASSEPGQFSMNTEAFF. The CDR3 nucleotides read TGTGCCAGCAGTGAGCCGGGACAGTTCTCCATGAACACTGAAGCTTTCTTT.

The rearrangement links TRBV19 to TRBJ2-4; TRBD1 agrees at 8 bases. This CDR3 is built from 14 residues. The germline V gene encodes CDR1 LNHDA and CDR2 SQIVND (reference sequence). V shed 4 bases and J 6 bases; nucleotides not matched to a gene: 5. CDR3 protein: CASSTRDRINIQYF. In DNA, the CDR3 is TGTGCCAGTAGTACTCGGGACAGGATAAACATTCAGTACTTC.

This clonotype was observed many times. The CDR3 reads CASSIPAGGTDTQYF. In DNA, the CDR3 is TGTGCCAGCAGCATACCAGCGGGAGGCACAGATACGCAGTATTTT. The gene calls are TRBV7-6 and TRBJ2-3; 8 positions agree with TRBD2. Per the germline V gene, CDR1 is SGHVS and CDR2 is FNYEAQ. Trimming removed 5 bases from V and 1 base from J; junction bases left unmatched: 5. The CDR3 is made up of 15 amino acids.

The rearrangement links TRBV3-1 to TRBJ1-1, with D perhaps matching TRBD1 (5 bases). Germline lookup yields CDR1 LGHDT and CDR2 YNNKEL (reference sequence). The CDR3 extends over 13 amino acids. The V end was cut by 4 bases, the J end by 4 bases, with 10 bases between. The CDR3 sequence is CASSRIGGTEAFF. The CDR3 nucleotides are TGTGCCAGCAGCCGAATCGGGGGCACTGAAGCTTTCTTT.

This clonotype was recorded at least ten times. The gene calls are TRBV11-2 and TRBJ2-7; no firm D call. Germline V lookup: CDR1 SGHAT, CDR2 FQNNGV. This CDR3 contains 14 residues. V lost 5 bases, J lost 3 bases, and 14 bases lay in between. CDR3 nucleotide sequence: TGTGCCAGCAGCCCCCTCTCCGCGGTCTACGAGCAGTACTTC. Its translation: CASSPLSAVYEQYF. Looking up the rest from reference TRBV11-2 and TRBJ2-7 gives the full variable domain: EAGVAQSPRYKIIEKRQSVAFWCNPISGHATLYWYQQILGQGPKLLIQFQNNGVVDDSQLPKDRFSAERLKGVDSTLKIQPAKLEDSAVYLCASSPLSAVYEQYFGPGTRLTVT.

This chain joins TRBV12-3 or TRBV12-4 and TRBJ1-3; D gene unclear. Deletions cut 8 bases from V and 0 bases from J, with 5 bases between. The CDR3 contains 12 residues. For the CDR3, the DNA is TGTGCCAGCGCCTACTCTGGAAACACCATATATTTT. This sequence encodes CASAYSGNTIYF.

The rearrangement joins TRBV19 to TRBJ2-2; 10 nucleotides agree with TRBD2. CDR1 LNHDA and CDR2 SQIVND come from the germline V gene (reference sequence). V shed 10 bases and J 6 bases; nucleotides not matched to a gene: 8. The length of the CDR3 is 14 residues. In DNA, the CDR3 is TGTGCCACCCAACTAGCGGGACCCCCCGGGGAGCTGTTTTTT. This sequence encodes CATQLAGPPGELFF.

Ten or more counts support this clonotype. This CDR3 reads CASSLGPVDLEQFF. The CDR3 DNA reads TGTGCCAGCAGCTTAGGGCCGGTAGATCTTGAGCAGTTCTTC. This sequence joins TRBV11-2 and TRBJ2-1, with D hard to call. The germline gives CDR1 SGHAT, CDR2 FQNNGV. There are 14 residues in the CDR3. The V end was cut by 1 base, the J end by 9 bases, with 13 bases between.